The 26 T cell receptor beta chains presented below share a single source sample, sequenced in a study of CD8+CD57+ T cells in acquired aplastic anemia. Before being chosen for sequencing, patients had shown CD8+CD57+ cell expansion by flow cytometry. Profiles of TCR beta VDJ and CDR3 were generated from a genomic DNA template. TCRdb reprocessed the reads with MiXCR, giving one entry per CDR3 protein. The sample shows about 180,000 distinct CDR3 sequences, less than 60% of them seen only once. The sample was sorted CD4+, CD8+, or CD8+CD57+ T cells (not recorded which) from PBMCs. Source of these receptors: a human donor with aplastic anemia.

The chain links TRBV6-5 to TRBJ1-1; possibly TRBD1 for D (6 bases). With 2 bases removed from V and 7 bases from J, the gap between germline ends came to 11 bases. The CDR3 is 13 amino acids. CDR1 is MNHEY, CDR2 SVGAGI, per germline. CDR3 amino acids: CASSYPGGHEAFF. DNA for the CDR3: TGTGCCAGCAGTTACCCCGGGGGCCATGAAGCTTTCTTT.

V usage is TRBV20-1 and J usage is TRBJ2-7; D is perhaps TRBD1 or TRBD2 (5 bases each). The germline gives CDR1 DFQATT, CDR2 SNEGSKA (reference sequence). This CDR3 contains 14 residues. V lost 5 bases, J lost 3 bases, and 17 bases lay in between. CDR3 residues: CSAASRGPNYEQYF. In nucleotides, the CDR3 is TGCAGTGCTGCGAGCCGGGGACCCAACTACGAGCAGTACTTC.

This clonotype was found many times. The CDR3 sequence: CASSEGGFGTDTQYF. CDR3 sequence (DNA): TGCGCCAGCAGCGAGGGGGGCTTTGGCACAGATACGCAGTATTTT. The V call is TRBV5-1, the J call TRBJ2-3; the D gene could be TRBD1 or TRBD2 (6 bases each). V lost 4 bases and J lost 1, with 13 bases in between. The germline CDR1 and CDR2 sequences are SGHRS and YFSETQ. The CDR3 is made up of 15 amino acids.

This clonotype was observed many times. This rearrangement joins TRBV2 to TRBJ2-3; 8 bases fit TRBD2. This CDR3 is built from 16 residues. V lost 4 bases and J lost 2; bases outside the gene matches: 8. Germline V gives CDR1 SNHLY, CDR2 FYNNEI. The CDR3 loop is CASSGLRGATTDTQYF. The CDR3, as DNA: TGTGCCAGCAGTGGGTTGCGGGGGGCCACCACAGATACGCAGTATTTT.

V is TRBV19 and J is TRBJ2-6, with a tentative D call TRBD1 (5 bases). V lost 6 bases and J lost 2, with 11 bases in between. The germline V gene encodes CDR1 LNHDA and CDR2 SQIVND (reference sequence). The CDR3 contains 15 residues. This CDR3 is CASRQGLAGANVLTF. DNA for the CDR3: TGTGCCAGTAGGCAGGGCTTGGCTGGGGCCAACGTCCTGACTTTC. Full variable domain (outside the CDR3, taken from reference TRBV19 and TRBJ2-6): DGGITQSPKYLFRKEGQNVTLSCEQNLNHDAMYWYRQDPGQGLRLIYYSQIVNDFQKGDIAEGYSVSREKKESFPLTVTSAQKNPTAFYLCASRQGLAGANVLTFGAGSRLTVL.

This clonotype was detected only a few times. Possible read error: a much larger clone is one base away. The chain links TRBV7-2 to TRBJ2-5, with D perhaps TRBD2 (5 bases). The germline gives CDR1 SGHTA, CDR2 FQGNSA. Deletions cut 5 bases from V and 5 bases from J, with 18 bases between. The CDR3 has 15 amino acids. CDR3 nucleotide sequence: TGTGCCAGCAGCCGCGCCTTAAGGTGCGGGGAGACCCAGTACTTC. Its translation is CASSRALRCGETQYF.

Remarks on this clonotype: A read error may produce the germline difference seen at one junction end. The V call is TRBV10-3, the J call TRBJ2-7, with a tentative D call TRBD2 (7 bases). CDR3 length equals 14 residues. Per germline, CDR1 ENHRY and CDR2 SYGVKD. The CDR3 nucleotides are TGTGCCAGCAGTTACTCGTCCGGGGGGCGGGAGCAGTACTTC. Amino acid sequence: CASSYSSGGREQYF.

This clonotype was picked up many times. This chain's CDR3 is CASSLDEGGYTF. The CDR3 nucleotides are TGTGCCAGCAGCTTAGATGAAGGTGGCTACACCTTC. This chain uses TRBV7-2 with TRBJ1-2; no clear D gene. CDR1 is SGHTA and CDR2 is FQGNSA in the germline V gene. V was cut by 1 base and J by 7 bases, with 7 bases left in between. The CDR3 is 12 residues long.

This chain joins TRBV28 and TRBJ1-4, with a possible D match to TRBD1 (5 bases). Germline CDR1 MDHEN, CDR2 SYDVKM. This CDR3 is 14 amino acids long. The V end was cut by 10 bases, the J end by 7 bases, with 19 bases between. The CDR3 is CATDFPGPSEKLFF. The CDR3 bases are TGTGCCACCGACTTCCCGGGACCATCTGAAAAACTGTTTTTT.

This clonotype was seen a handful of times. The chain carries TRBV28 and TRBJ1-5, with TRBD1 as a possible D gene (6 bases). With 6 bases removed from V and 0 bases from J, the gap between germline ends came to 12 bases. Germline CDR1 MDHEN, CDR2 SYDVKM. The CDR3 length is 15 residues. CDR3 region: CASRRRGHSNQPQHF. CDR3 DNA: TGTGCCAGCAGACGCAGGGGACATAGCAATCAGCCCCAGCATTTT.

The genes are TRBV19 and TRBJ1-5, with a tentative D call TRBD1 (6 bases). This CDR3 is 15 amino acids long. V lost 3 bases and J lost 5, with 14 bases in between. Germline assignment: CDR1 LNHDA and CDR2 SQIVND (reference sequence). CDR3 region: CASSINRVGDQPQHF. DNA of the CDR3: TGTGCCAGTAGTATCAACAGGGTGGGCGATCAGCCCCAGCATTTT.

CDR3 protein: CASSRPGSDTQYF. CDR3 nucleotide sequence: TGTGCCAGCAGCCGGCCTGGATCAGATACGCAGTATTTT. This sequence joins TRBV7-2 and TRBJ2-3; D uncertain. The V and J ends lost 5 bases and 4 bases respectively, with 10 bases between them. CDR1 and CDR2 from the germline V gene are SGHTA and FQGNSA. The CDR3 contains 13 residues.

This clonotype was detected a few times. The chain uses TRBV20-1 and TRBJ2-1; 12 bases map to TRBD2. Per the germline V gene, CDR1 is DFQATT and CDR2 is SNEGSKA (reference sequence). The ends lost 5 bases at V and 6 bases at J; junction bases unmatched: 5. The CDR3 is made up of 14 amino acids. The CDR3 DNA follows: TGCAGTGCTTACACTAGCGGGGGGATCAATGAGCAGTTCTTC. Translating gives CSAYTSGGINEQFF.

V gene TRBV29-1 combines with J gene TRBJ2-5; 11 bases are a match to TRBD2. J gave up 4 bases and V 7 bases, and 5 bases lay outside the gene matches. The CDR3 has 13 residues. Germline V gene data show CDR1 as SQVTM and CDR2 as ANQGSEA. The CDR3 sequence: CSARTSGPETQYF. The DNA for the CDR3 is TGCAGCGCCCGGACTAGCGGGCCAGAGACCCAGTACTTC.

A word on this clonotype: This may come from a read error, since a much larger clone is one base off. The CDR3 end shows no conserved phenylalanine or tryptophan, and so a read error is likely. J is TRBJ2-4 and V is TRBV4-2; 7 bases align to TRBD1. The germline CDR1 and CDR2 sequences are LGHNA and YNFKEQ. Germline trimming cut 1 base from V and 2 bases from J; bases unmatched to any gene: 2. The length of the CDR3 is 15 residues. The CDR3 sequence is CASSQGQGTKNIQYL. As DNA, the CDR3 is TGTGCCAGCAGCCAAGGACAGGGTACCAAAAACATTCAGTACCTC.

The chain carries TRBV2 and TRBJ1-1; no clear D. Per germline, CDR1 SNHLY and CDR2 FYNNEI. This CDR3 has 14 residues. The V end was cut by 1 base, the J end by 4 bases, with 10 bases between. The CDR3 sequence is CASSEEALSTEAFF. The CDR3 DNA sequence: TGTGCCAGCAGTGAAGAGGCCCTGAGCACTGAAGCTTTCTTT.

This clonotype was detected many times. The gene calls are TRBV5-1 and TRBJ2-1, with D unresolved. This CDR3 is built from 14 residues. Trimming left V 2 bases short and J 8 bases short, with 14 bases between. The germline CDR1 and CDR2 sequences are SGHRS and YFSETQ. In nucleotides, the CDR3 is TGCGCCAGCAGCTTTTACCGGGCCGGTGATGAGCAGTTCTTC. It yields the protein CASSFYRAGDEQFF.

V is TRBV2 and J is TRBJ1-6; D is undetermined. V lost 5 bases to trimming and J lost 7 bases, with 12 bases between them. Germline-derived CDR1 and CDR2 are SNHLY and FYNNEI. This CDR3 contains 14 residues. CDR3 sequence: CASSRRTENSPLHF. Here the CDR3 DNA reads TGTGCCAGCAGTAGGAGGACGGAGAATTCACCCCTCCACTTT.

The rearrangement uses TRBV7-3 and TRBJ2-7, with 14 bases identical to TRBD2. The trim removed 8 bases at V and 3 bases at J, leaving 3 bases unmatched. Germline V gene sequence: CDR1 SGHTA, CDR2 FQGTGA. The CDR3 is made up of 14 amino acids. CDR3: CASGLAGGNYEQYF. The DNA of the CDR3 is TGTGCCAGCGGACTAGCGGGGGGCAACTACGAGCAGTACTTC. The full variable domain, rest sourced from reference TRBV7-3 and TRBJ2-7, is GAGVSQTPSNKVTEKGKYVELRCDPISGHTALYWYRQSLGQGPEFLIYFQGTGAADDSGLPNDRFFAVRPEGSVSTLKIQRTERGDSAVYLCASGLAGGNYEQYFGPGTRLTVT.

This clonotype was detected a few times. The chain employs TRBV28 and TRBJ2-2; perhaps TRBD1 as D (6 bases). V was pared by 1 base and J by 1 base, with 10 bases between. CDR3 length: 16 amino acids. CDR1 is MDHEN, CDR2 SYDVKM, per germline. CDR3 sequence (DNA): TGTGCCAGCAGTTTATCTACAGGGAGGAACACCGGGGAGCTGTTTTTT. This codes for CASSLSTGRNTGELFF.

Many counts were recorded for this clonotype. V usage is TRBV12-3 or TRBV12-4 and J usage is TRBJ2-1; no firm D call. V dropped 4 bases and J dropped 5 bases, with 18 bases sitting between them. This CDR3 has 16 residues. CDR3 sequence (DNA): TGTGCCAGCAGTTCACCCGGGCGGTCGGGCAACAATGAGCAGTTCTTC. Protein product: CASSSPGRSGNNEQFF.

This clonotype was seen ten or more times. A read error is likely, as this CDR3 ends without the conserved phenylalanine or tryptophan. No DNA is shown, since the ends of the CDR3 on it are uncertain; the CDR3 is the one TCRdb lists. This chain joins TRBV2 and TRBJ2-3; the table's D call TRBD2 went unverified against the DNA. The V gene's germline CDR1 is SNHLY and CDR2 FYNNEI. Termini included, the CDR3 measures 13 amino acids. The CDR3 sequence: CASSFLPSGQPVL.

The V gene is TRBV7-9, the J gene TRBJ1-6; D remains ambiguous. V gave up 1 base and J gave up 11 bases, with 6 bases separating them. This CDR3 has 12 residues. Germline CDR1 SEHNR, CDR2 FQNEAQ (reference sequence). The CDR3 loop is CASSLDLTPLHF. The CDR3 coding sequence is TGTGCCAGCAGCTTAGATCTCACACCCCTCCACTTT.

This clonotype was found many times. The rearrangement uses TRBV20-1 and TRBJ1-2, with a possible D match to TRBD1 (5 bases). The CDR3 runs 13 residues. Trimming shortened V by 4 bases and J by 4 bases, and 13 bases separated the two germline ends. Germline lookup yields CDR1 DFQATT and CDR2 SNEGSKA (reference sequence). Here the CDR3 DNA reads TGCAGTGCTATGTCACAGGAGTTCTATGGCTACACCTTC. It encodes CSAMSQEFYGYTF.

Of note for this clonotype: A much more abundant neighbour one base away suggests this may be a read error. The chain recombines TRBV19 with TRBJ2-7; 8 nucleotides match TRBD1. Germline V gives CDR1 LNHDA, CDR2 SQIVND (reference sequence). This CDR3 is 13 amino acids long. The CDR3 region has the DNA TGTGCCAGTAGTATACAGGGGGCCGACGAGCAGTGCTTC. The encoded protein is CASSIQGADEQCF.

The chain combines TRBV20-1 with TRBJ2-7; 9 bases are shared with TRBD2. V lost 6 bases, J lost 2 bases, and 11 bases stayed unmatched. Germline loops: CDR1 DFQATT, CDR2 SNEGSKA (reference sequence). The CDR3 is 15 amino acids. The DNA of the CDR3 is TGCAGTGCACCTAATAGCGGGAGAGACACCTACGAGCAGTACTTC. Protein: CSAPNSGRDTYEQYF.